These 24 T cell receptor beta chains were all obtained from the same sample, sequenced in a study of T cell repertoires in cytomegalovirus infection. TCRdb called the reads again in MiXCR, with one record for every CDR3 protein. The table lists approximately 190,000 distinct CDR3 sequences, 28% of them singletons, with roughly 31% in the top ten. The sample taken for sequencing was PBMCs. These receptors were taken from a human donor in good health (CMV status not recorded). Some clones in this sample may be carry-over from other donors' samples.

This clonotype was recorded at least ten times. The CDR3 reads CASSLAPDRGLDDEQYF. Written as DNA, the CDR3 is TGTGCCAGCAGCTTAGCGCCGGACAGGGGGCTCGACGACGAGCAGTACTTC. The V gene is TRBV7-2, the J gene TRBJ2-7, with 11 bases lining up with TRBD1. CDR1 and CDR2 from the germline V gene are SGHTA and FQGNSA. This CDR3 contains 17 residues. V shed 0 bases, J shed 5 bases, and the junction held 9 bases outside the gene matches.

J is TRBJ1-4 and V is TRBV4-1; 7 nucleotides line up with TRBD1. Unmatched junction bases numbered 10, after V lost 1 base and J lost 8 bases. Per germline, CDR1 MGHRA and CDR2 YSYEKL. The CDR3 covers 16 residues. The CDR3: CASSQVRGQPGEKLFF. As DNA, the CDR3 is TGCGCCAGCAGCCAAGTCCGGGGACAGCCGGGGGAAAAACTGTTTTTT.

CDR3 amino acids: CASSYSLSAFF. The CDR3 nucleotides read TGTGCCAGCAGTTACTCGCTATCAGCTTTCTTT. This chain joins TRBV6-2 or TRBV6-3 and TRBJ1-1; D not certain. The germline V gene has CDR1 MNHEY and CDR2 SVGEGT. V lost 0 bases and J 10 bases, leaving 6 bases between the germline ends. The CDR3 is made up of 11 amino acids.

The V call is TRBV6-6, the J call TRBJ2-7, with TRBD1 matching over 9 bases. Germline V gene data show CDR1 as MNHNY and CDR2 as SVGAGI (reference sequence). This CDR3 spans 15 amino acids. Trimming at V came to 0 bases and at J to 7 bases, leaving 7 bases not matched to a gene. Here the CDR3 reads CASSYSGRQGEEQYF. The CDR3 DNA reads TGTGCCAGCAGTTACTCCGGTAGACAGGGGGAAGAGCAGTACTTC.

The rearrangement links TRBV10-3 to TRBJ2-2, with D possibly matching TRBD2 (5 bases). The CDR3 sequence is 16 residues long. The germline CDR1 and CDR2 sequences are ENHRY and SYGVKD. V gave up 0 bases and J gave up 1 base, with 9 bases separating them. CDR3 coding DNA: TGTGCCATCAGTGAGTCGAGGGCAGGGAACACCGGGGAGCTGTTTTTT. Protein product: CAISESRAGNTGELFF.

The chain couples TRBV29-1 to TRBJ1-3, with D unclear. The germline V gene has CDR1 SQVTM and CDR2 ANQGSEA. V lost 3 bases to trimming and J lost 0 bases, with 6 bases between them. The CDR3 totals 13 residues. CDR3 sequence reads: CSVDGPSGNTIYF. The CDR3 nucleotides read TGCAGCGTTGACGGACCCTCTGGAAACACCATATATTTT.

In this sample, this clonotype turned up a few times. This chain uses TRBV18 with TRBJ1-5; no definite D call. CDR1 and CDR2 from the germline V gene are KGHSH and LQKENI. The CDR3 sequence is 13 residues long. Trimming cost V 5 bases and J 2 bases, with 7 bases left between them. The CDR3 loop reads CASSRAGNQPQHF. The CDR3 DNA sequence: TGTGCCAGCTCAAGGGCCGGCAATCAGCCCCAGCATTTT.

In DNA, the CDR3 is TGTGCCAGCAGCTTACCGGGACTACCTAATGAGCAGTTCTTC. Its translation is CASSLPGLPNEQFF. The genes are TRBV7-9 and TRBJ2-1, with 7 bases identical to TRBD2. The CDR3 covers 14 residues. With 2 bases clipped from V and 7 bases from J, the junction kept 5 bases outside the gene matches. Germline values: CDR1 SEHNR, CDR2 FQNEAQ (reference sequence).

The chain combines TRBV7-9 with TRBJ1-5; no reliable D call. Germline CDR1 is SEHNR and CDR2 is FQNEAQ (reference sequence). The CDR3 is 12 amino acids. V lost 5 bases, J lost 6 bases, and 8 bases lay in between. The CDR3 loop reads CASSPWGQPQHF. Written as DNA, the CDR3 is TGTGCCAGCAGCCCGTGGGGTCAGCCCCAGCATTTT. The full variable domain, completed using reference TRBV7-9 and TRBJ1-5, is DTGVSQNPRHKITKRGQNVTFRCDPISEHNRLYWYRQTLGQGPEFLTYFQNEAQLEKSRLLSDRFSAERPKGSFSTLEIQRTEQGDSAMYLCASSPWGQPQHFGDGTRLSIL.

The chain carries TRBV29-1 and TRBJ2-3, with D hard to call. The V end was cut by 3 bases, the J end by 3 bases, with 13 bases between. The germline CDR1 and CDR2 sequences are SQVTM and ANQGSEA. The CDR3 is made up of 14 amino acids. CDR3 DNA sequence: TGCAGCGTTGATTCCTCTGCGCGTACAGATACGCAGTATTTT. Translated, it gives CSVDSSARTDTQYF.

The rearrangement links TRBV6-2 or TRBV6-3 to TRBJ2-3; D possibly corresponds to TRBD2 (5 bases). Germline lookup yields CDR1 MNHEY and CDR2 SVGEGT. V lost 2 bases to trimming and J lost 4 bases, with 13 bases between them. This CDR3 region has 15 residues. The CDR3 loop reads CASSYVGVRPDTQYF. The CDR3 nucleotides are TGTGCCAGCAGTTACGTGGGAGTGCGGCCAGATACGCAGTATTTT.

The chain is built from TRBV7-2 and TRBJ1-2, with 8 bases aligning to TRBD1. V gave up 1 base and J gave up 7 bases; unmatched junction bases: 8. From germline, CDR1 is SGHTA and CDR2 FQGNSA. The CDR3 is 15 amino acids. The DNA of the CDR3 is TGTGCCAGCAGCTTAGTGACAGGGGAAAATGGTGGCTACACCTTC. Translating it yields CASSLVTGENGGYTF.

In this sample, this clonotype turned up a few times. The chain has TRBV5-1 and TRBJ1-6; 8 bases match TRBD1. This CDR3 spans 15 amino acids. Germline trimming cut 5 bases from V and 9 bases from J; bases unmatched to any gene: 10. Germline lookup yields CDR1 SGHRS and CDR2 YFSETQ. CDR3 protein: CASRSSDRAISPLHF. CDR3 DNA: TGCGCCAGCAGATCGTCGGACAGGGCGATTTCACCCCTCCACTTT.

This clonotype has more than one count but fewer than ten. V gene TRBV6-1 combines with J gene TRBJ2-2; D remains unclear. Germline V gene data show CDR1 as MNHNS and CDR2 as SASEGT. V was shortened by 4 bases and J by 0 bases, with 0 bases between the two germline ends. CDR3 length equals 12 residues. CDR3 protein: CASSANTGELFF. CDR3 in DNA: TGTGCCAGCAGTGCGAACACCGGGGAGCTGTTTTTT.

CDR3 sequence reads: CASSGDVRGGEKLFF. DNA for the CDR3: TGTGCCAGCAGCGGGGATGTCAGGGGAGGCGAAAAACTGTTTTTT. The V and J genes are TRBV7-9 and TRBJ1-4; D may be TRBD1 (6 bases). Germline V gene sequence: CDR1 SEHNR, CDR2 FQNEAQ (reference sequence). V lost 5 bases, J lost 8 bases, and 18 bases lay in between. The CDR3 runs to 15 residues.

This clonotype turned up a few times. The chain has TRBV14 and TRBJ1-2; D is uncertain. Germline V gene data show CDR1 as SGHDN and CDR2 as FVKESK. This CDR3 region has 13 residues. V was clipped by 4 bases and J by 5 bases, with 11 bases between them. The CDR3 DNA is TGTGCCAGCAGCCCTGGGGTGGGGTATGGCTACACCTTC. It codes for CASSPGVGYGYTF.

In this sample, this clonotype turned up many times. The gene calls are TRBV7-6 and TRBJ1-2, with D uncertain. Germline V gene lookup returns CDR1 SGHVS and CDR2 FNYEAQ. V lost 0 bases and J lost 8, with 10 bases in between. The CDR3 is made up of 13 amino acids. CDR3 DNA: TGTGCCAGCAGCTTAGCAGAAGGGAGCGGCTACACCTTC. Encoded protein: CASSLAEGSGYTF. Variable domain in full (rest from reference TRBV7-6 and TRBJ1-2): GAGVSQSPRYKVTKRGQDVALRCDPISGHVSLYWYRQALGQGPEFLTYFNYEAQQDKSGLPNDRFSAERPEGSISTLTIQRTEQRDSAMYRCASSLAEGSGYTFGSGTRLTVV.

At least ten counts were recorded for this clonotype. The chain joins TRBV7-2 to TRBJ1-1; no definite D call. Germline CDR1 reads SGHTA; CDR2 reads FQGNSA. CDR3 length: 14 residues. The V end lost 2 bases, the J end lost 0 bases, and 7 bases lay between the germline ends. Here the CDR3 DNA reads TGTGCCAGCAGCTTAACTCGAATGAACACTGAAGCTTTCTTT. It is translated as CASSLTRMNTEAFF.

The CDR3 region is CATSDVRDPERRQYF. The CDR3 DNA reads TGTGCCACCAGTGACGTCCGGGACCCCGAGAGGAGGCAGTACTTC. This rearrangement joins TRBV24-1 to TRBJ2-1; D possibly matches TRBD1 or TRBD2 (5 bases each). The DNA end is a closer match to TRBJ2-7, so the J assignment may be wrong. Germline assignment: CDR1 KGHDR and CDR2 SFDVKD. This CDR3 is 15 amino acids long.

The V and J genes are TRBV7-3 and TRBJ1-2; D uncertain. CDR3 length equals 15 residues. Trimming took off 1 base at V and 2 bases at J, with 11 bases between the two ends. Germline-derived CDR1 and CDR2 are SGHTA and FQGTGA. CDR3 bases: TGTGCCAGCAGCTTAAACGACGGGCTGAACTATGGCTACACCTTC. Residues: CASSLNDGLNYGYTF. The full variable domain, rest sourced from reference TRBV7-3 and TRBJ1-2, is GAGVSQTPSNKVTEKGKYVELRCDPISGHTALYWYRQSLGQGPEFLIYFQGTGAADDSGLPNDRFFAVRPEGSVSTLKIQRTERGDSAVYLCASSLNDGLNYGYTFGSGTRLTVV.

The chain has TRBV11-2 and TRBJ2-1; 7 positions agree with TRBD1. Trimming at V came to 5 bases and at J to 0 bases, leaving 4 bases not matched to a gene. Per the germline V gene, CDR1 is SGHAT and CDR2 is FQNNGV. The CDR3 runs 15 residues. CDR3 protein: CASSLQGFSYNEQFF. As DNA, the CDR3 is TGTGCCAGCAGCCTACAGGGGTTCTCCTACAATGAGCAGTTCTTC.

V usage is TRBV20-1 and J usage is TRBJ2-1; possible D gene TRBD2, 7 bases. The V gene's germline CDR1 is DFQATT and CDR2 SNEGSKA (reference sequence). The CDR3 has 13 residues. The V end lost 5 bases, the J end lost 5 bases, and 13 bases lay between the germline ends. Written as DNA, the CDR3 is TGCAGTGCTCGGGGGGCAGATAACAATGAGCAGTTCTTC. It encodes CSARGADNNEQFF.

The chain is built from TRBV2 and TRBJ2-5, with no clear D. V was clipped by 4 bases and J by 5 bases, with 11 bases between them. This CDR3 spans 13 amino acids. Germline CDR1 reads SNHLY; CDR2 reads FYNNEI. In nucleotides, the CDR3 is TGTGCCAGCAGTGGTGGAAAGGGTGAGACCCAGTACTTC. It specifies CASSGGKGETQYF. Full variable domain (rest looked up from reference TRBV2 and TRBJ2-5): EPEVTQTPSHQVTQMGQEVILRCVPISNHLYFYWYRQILGQKVEFLVSFYNNEISEKSEIFDDQFSVERPDGSNFTLKIRSTKLEDSAMYFCASSGGKGETQYFGPGTRLLVL.

In this sample, this clonotype turned up a few times. V and J are TRBV18 and TRBJ2-5, with 11 positions matching TRBD2. CDR3 size: 15 residues. After removal of 4 bases from V and 2 bases from J, the junction contained 3 bases not matched to a gene. In germline, CDR1 is KGHSH, CDR2 LQKENI. The CDR3 coding sequence is TGTGCCAGCTCACGGGGACTAGCGGAGCAAGAGACCCAGTACTTC. As protein: CASSRGLAEQETQYF.